This passage covers 26 T cell receptor beta chains from one sample sequenced in a study of T-cell memory formation after mild COVID-19. TCRdb fed the 5' RACE reads into MiXCR, producing one record per CDR3 protein. The sample has tens of thousands of distinct CDR3 sequences, more than 12% seen once. Sequencing was performed on PBMCs or a T cell subset sorted from them (not recorded which). These receptors were collected from a man younger than 35 who had mild COVID-19 (a few samples of this study predate the infection). Cell type and time point are not known.

This sequence joins TRBV5-1 and TRBJ2-3; TRBD2 might be the D (6 bases). V lost 4 bases and J lost 2, with 17 bases in between. The germline V gene has CDR1 SGHRS and CDR2 YFSETQ. The CDR3 runs 16 residues. The CDR3 sequence: CASSPETRSLTDTQYF. The CDR3 nucleotides read TGCGCCAGCAGCCCAGAGACTAGAAGTCTCACAGATACGCAGTATTTT.

CDR3 region: CASSMVSGHNQPQHF. For the CDR3, the DNA is TGTGCCAGTAGTATGGTCTCCGGACACAATCAGCCCCAGCATTTT. V usage is TRBV19 and J usage is TRBJ1-5; weak D call: TRBD1 (5 bases). The CDR3 spans 15 residues. V lost 3 bases to trimming and J lost 3 bases, with 12 bases between them. Germline V gives CDR1 LNHDA, CDR2 SQIVND (reference sequence).

The sample holds a few counts of this clonotype. This chain links TRBV7-8 with TRBJ2-7; D gene ambiguous. V lost 5 bases and J 2 bases, leaving 13 bases between the germline ends. From germline, CDR1 is SGHVS and CDR2 FQNEAQ. The CDR3 has 14 amino acids. The CDR3 reads CASSLGRLTYEQYF. For the CDR3, the DNA is TGTGCCAGCAGCCTTGGACGGCTAACCTACGAGCAGTACTTC.

This clonotype was recorded a few times. The V call is TRBV6-5, the J call TRBJ2-7, with unresolved D. The CDR3 runs 14 residues. Trimming took 6 bases from V and 4 from J, leaving 16 bases between them. Germline CDR1 MNHEY, CDR2 SVGAGI. For the CDR3, the DNA is TGTGCCAGCAGATCACAGACCCCAACTTACGAGCAGTACTTC. The encoded protein is CASRSQTPTYEQYF.

This clonotype was detected a few times. This rearrangement joins TRBV10-3 to TRBJ1-6; D not certain. Trimming left V 1 base short and J 9 bases short, with 7 bases between. The CDR3 sequence is 13 residues long. Germline values: CDR1 ENHRY, CDR2 SYGVKD. The DNA of the CDR3 is TGTGCCATCAGTGAGTTGCGGGGTTCACCCCTCCACTTT. It is translated as CAISELRGSPLHF.

In its sample, this clonotype was seen many times. V and J are TRBV6-5 and TRBJ1-1; no reliable D call. The germline V gene encodes CDR1 MNHEY and CDR2 SVGAGI. The CDR3 is 12 residues long. Trimming removed 5 bases at V and 5 bases at J, with 9 bases between. CDR3 residues: CASSQTGTEAFF. The CDR3 region has the DNA TGTGCCAGCAGTCAGACCGGGACTGAAGCTTTCTTT.

The chain employs TRBV11-2 and TRBJ2-1; D gene ambiguous. The CDR3 has 12 amino acids. Germline assignment: CDR1 SGHAT and CDR2 FQNNGV. Trimming took off 5 bases at V and 3 bases at J, with 5 bases between the two ends. CDR3 coding DNA: TGTGCCAGCAGCATTAGCTACAATGAGCAGTTCTTC. Amino acid sequence: CASSISYNEQFF.

J is TRBJ2-1 and V is TRBV4-2; D is undetermined. Trimming removed 3 bases at V and 11 bases at J, with 8 bases between. This CDR3 is 11 amino acids long. In germline, CDR1 is LGHNA, CDR2 YNFKEQ. The CDR3 spells CASSQFPQQFF. CDR3 in DNA: TGTGCCAGCAGCCAGTTCCCTCAGCAGTTCTTC.

This clonotype has just a few counts. In DNA, the CDR3 is TGCGCCAGCAGCTTGGCCAGGGGGGCCGGGGAGCTGTTTTTT. Its translation is CASSLARGAGELFF. The chain is built from TRBV5-1 and TRBJ2-2, with D tentatively TRBD1 (7 bases). Germline CDR1 is SGHRS and CDR2 is YFSETQ. V was shortened by 0 bases and J by 6 bases, with 9 bases between the two germline ends. This CDR3 comprises 14 residues.

This rearrangement joins TRBV25-1 to TRBJ2-7; D is uncertain. This CDR3 contains 12 residues. In germline, CDR1 is MGHDK, CDR2 SYGVNS. V was clipped by 6 bases and J by 3 bases, with 9 bases between them. CDR3 DNA: TGTGCCAGCAGGGACGGGCTCTACGAGCAGTACTTC. It codes for CASRDGLYEQYF.

The rearrangement links TRBV7-2 to TRBJ1-6; D perhaps matches TRBD1 (5 bases). CDR1 is SGHTA and CDR2 is FQGNSA in the germline V gene. This CDR3 is built from 15 residues. The V end was cut by 3 bases, the J end by 6 bases, with 12 bases between. The CDR3 region is CASSLQGRGNSPLHF. The CDR3 DNA follows: TGTGCCAGCAGCTTGCAGGGACGGGGTAATTCACCCCTCCACTTT.

This clonotype was seen only a few times. V usage is TRBV27 and J usage is TRBJ2-1, with TRBD2 identical over 15 bases. CDR1 and CDR2 (germline): MNHEY, SMNVEV (reference sequence). The CDR3 totals 16 residues. Unmatched junction bases numbered 9, after V lost 10 bases and J lost 5 bases. This chain's CDR3 is CATTGLAGGRHNEQFF. The CDR3 nucleotides read TGTGCCACCACCGGACTAGCGGGGGGGCGCCACAATGAGCAGTTCTTC.

This clonotype was seen ten or more times. The genes are TRBV12-3 or TRBV12-4 and TRBJ2-7; D not resolved. The V and J ends lost 3 bases and 2 bases respectively, with 5 bases between them. The CDR3 totals 12 residues. Written as DNA, the CDR3 is TGTGCCAGCAGTTTTAACACCTACGAGCAGTACGTC. Translated: CASSFNTYEQYV.

The CDR3 bases are TGTGCCAGCAGGTCCGGGGGAAAGCTCTACGAGCAGTACTTC. This gives the protein CASRSGGKLYEQYF. This sequence joins TRBV7-9 and TRBJ2-7, with D possibly being TRBD2 (6 bases). Germline CDR1 SEHNR, CDR2 FQNEAQ (reference sequence). This CDR3 spans 14 amino acids. V dropped 6 bases and J dropped 3 bases, with 15 bases sitting between them.

This clonotype was detected ten times or more. This sequence joins TRBV4-3 and TRBJ2-7; 7 bases align to TRBD1. V lost 1 base, J lost 2 bases, and 5 bases stayed unmatched. The CDR3 covers 15 residues. Germline V gene lookup returns CDR1 LGHNA and CDR2 YSLEER. This CDR3 reads CASSQAIGGPYEQYF. As DNA, the CDR3 is TGCGCCAGCAGCCAAGCTATAGGGGGCCCCTACGAGCAGTACTTC.

This clonotype was observed a few times. The chain recombines TRBV19 with TRBJ1-5; D unresolved. The CDR3 runs to 13 residues. Trimming stripped 6 bases from V and 4 bases from J, with 10 bases between. CDR1 is LNHDA, CDR2 SQIVND, per germline (reference sequence). CDR3 sequence reads: CASRFGVNQPQHF. The CDR3 coding sequence is TGTGCCAGTAGGTTTGGTGTAAATCAGCCCCAGCATTTT.

The J gene is TRBJ2-1, the V gene TRBV5-4; D tentatively reads TRBD1 or TRBD2 (5 bases each). CDR1 and CDR2 (germline): SGHNT, YYREEE (reference sequence). CDR3 length: 15 residues. The ends were cut back, 4 bases at V and 0 bases at J, with 11 bases in the middle. CDR3 amino acids: CASSEGPGSYNEQFF. DNA for the CDR3: TGTGCCAGCAGCGAGGGACCCGGCTCCTACAATGAGCAGTTCTTC.

The chain combines TRBV6-2 or TRBV6-3 with TRBJ2-7; D is uncertain. Trimming left V 0 bases short and J 6 bases short, with 6 bases between. The CDR3 loop spans 12 amino acids. Germline CDR1 and CDR2: MNHEY and SVGEGT. This chain's CDR3 is CASSYSTVEQYF. CDR3 coding DNA: TGTGCCAGCAGTTACTCGACGGTCGAGCAGTACTTC.

The rearrangement uses TRBV6-5 and TRBJ2-5, with 9 bases matching TRBD2. V shed 5 bases, J shed 6 bases, and the junction held 7 bases outside the gene matches. Germline CDR1 MNHEY, CDR2 SVGAGI. This CDR3 spans 14 amino acids. The CDR3 sequence: CASSPRLAEKTQYF. The CDR3 DNA is TGTGCCAGCAGTCCCCGACTAGCGGAGAAGACCCAGTACTTC.

This clonotype was seen a few times. The CDR3 nucleotides are TGTGCCAGCAGGGGAGCGGGGGGGCTTGACACAGATACGCAGTATTTT. Its translation: CASRGAGGLDTDTQYF. The chain recombines TRBV7-8 with TRBJ2-3, with 10 bases matching TRBD2. The CDR3 loop spans 16 amino acids. J lost 2 bases, V lost 6 bases, and 8 bases had no gene match. Germline CDR1 and CDR2: SGHVS and FQNEAQ.

This clonotype was seen only once. This chain uses TRBV21-1 with TRBJ2-1; the D call in the table, TRBD2, was not verified against the DNA. TRBV21-1 is labeled a pseudogene. The CDR3 is 14 amino acids. CDR3 DNA sequence: TGTGCCAGCAGCAAAGGGAAGAGGAGGGATGAGCAGTTCTTC. Translation gives CASSKGKRRDEQFF.

This clonotype turned up a few times. This rearrangement joins TRBV27 to TRBJ1-1; D gene uncertain. The CDR3 totals 12 residues. Per germline, CDR1 MNHEY and CDR2 SMNVEV (reference sequence). The V gene lost 3 bases and the J gene lost 4 bases, with 6 bases spanning the gap. In nucleotides, the CDR3 is TGTGCCAGCAGTTTTGGGAGCACTGAAGCTTTCTTT. This codes for CASSFGSTEAFF.

V is TRBV3-1 and J is TRBJ2-1, with TRBD2 as a possible D gene (5 bases). The germline V and J ends were trimmed by 4 bases and 3 bases, with 19 bases remaining between them. CDR3 length: 17 residues. CDR1 and CDR2 from the germline V gene are LGHDT and YNNKEL (reference sequence). CDR3 protein: CASSPTLREGYYNEQFF. For the CDR3, the DNA is TGTGCCAGCAGCCCCACCTTGCGCGAGGGATACTACAATGAGCAGTTCTTC.

This clonotype came up many times. This chain connects TRBV2 to TRBJ2-5; no definite D call. Trimming shortened V by 6 bases and J by 1 base, and 6 bases separated the two germline ends. The CDR3 runs to 12 residues. In germline, CDR1 is SNHLY, CDR2 FYNNEI. Written as DNA, the CDR3 is TGTGCCAGCAGAAACGCCCAAGAGACCCAGTACTTC. Translation: CASRNAQETQYF.

This chain links TRBV11-2 with TRBJ2-7, with 8 nucleotides matching TRBD2. Per germline, CDR1 SGHAT and CDR2 FQNNGV. This CDR3 has 15 residues. V was pared by 0 bases and J by 3 bases, with 4 bases of the junction left unmatched. CDR3 DNA: TGTGCCAGCAGCTTAGAGCGGGGGGCCTACTACGAGCAGTACGTC. Its translation is CASSLERGAYYEQYV.

The rearrangement joins TRBV12-3 or TRBV12-4 to TRBJ1-1, with D possibly being TRBD1 (6 bases). Trimming pared 5 bases from V and 8 bases from J, leaving 18 bases between. The CDR3 loop spans 14 amino acids. The chain's CDR3 is CASSSYRDEGEAFF. The CDR3 DNA sequence: TGTGCCAGCAGTAGTTACAGGGATGAAGGGGAAGCTTTCTTT.